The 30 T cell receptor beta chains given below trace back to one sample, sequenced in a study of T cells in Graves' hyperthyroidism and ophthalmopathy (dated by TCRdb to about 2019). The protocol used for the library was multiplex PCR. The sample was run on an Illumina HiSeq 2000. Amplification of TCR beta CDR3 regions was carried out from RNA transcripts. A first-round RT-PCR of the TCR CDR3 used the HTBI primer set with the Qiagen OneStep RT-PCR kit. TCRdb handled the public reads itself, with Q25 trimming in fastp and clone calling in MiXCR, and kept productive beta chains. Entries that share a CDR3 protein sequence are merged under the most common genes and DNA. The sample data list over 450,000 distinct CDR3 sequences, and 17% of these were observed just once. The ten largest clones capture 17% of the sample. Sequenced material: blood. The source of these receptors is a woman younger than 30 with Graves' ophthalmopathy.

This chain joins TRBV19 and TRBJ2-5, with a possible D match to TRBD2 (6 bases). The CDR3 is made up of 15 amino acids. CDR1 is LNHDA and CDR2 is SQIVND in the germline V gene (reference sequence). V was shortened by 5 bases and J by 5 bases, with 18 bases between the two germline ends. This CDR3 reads CASSWRDLSGETQYF. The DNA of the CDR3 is TGTGCCAGTAGTTGGCGGGACCTCTCGGGGGAGACCCAGTACTTC.

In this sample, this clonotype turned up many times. The chain's CDR3 is CASSLGYGTGPLEQYF. In DNA, the CDR3 is TGTGCCAGCAGTTTAGGCTATGGGACAGGGCCTCTCGAGCAGTACTTC. The chain has TRBV12-3 or TRBV12-4 and TRBJ2-7; 9 bases map to TRBD1. The CDR3 is 16 amino acids. J lost 6 bases, V lost 1 base, and 10 bases had no gene match.

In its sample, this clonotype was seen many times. This CDR3 reads CASVPGLRPYEQYF. CDR3 nucleotide sequence: TGTGCCAGCGTTCCGGGACTCCGACCCTACGAGCAGTACTTC. This chain uses TRBV2 with TRBJ2-7; D perhaps matches TRBD2 (6 bases). Germline V gene lookup returns CDR1 SNHLY and CDR2 FYNNEI. The CDR3 is 14 amino acids. Trimming removed 8 bases from V and 2 bases from J, with 16 bases in between. Using reference TRBV2 and TRBJ2-7 for the parts outside the CDR3, the full variable domain is EPEVTQTPSHQVTQMGQEVILRCVPISNHLYFYWYRQILGQKVEFLVSFYNNEISEKSEIFDDQFSVERPDGSNFTLKIRSTKLEDSAMYFCASVPGLRPYEQYFGPGTRLTVT.

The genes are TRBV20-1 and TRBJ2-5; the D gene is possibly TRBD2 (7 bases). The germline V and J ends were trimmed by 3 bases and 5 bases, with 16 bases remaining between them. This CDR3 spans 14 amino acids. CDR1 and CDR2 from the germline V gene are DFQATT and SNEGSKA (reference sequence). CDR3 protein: CSARMGGGAETQYF. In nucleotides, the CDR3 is TGCAGTGCTAGGATGGGCGGGGGCGCGGAGACCCAGTACTTC.

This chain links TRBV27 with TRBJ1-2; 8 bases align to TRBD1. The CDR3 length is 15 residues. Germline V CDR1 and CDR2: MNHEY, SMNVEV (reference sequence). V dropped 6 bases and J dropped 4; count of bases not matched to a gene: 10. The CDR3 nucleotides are TGTGCCAGCAGACCCTCCGGACAGGGAGCCTATGGCTACACCTTC. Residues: CASRPSGQGAYGYTF.

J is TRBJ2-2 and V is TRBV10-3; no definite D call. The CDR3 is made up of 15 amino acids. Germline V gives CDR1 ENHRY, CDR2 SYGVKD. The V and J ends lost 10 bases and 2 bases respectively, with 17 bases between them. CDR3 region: CATQNDGPNTGELFF. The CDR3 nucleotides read TGTGCCACCCAAAATGACGGTCCAAACACCGGGGAGCTGTTTTTT.

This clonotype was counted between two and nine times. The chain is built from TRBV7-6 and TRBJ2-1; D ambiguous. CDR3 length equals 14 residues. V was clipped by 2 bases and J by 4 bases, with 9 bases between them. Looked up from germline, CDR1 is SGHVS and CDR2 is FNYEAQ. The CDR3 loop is CASSLQLGYNEQFF. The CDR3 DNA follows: TGTGCCAGCAGCTTACAGCTAGGTTACAATGAGCAGTTCTTC.

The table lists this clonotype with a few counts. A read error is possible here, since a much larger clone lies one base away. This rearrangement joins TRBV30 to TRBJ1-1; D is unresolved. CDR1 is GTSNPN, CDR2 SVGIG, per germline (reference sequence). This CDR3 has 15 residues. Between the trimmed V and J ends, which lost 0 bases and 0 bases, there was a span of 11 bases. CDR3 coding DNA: TGTGCCTGGAGTGTACCCCGGCCTTTGAACACTGAAGCTTTCTTT. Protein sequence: CAWSVPRPLNTEAFF. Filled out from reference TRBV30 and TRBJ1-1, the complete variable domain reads SQTIHQWPATLVQPVGSPLSLECTVEGTSNPNLYWYRQAAGRGLQLLFYSVGIGQISSEVPQNLSASRPQDRQFILSSKKLLLSDSGFYLCAWSVPRPLNTEAFFGQGTRLTVV.

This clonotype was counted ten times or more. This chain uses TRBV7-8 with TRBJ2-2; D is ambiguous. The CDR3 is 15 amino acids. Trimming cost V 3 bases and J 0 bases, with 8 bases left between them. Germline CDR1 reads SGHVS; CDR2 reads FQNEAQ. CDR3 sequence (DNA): TGTGCCAGCAGCTTTGTACGTGCGAACACCGGGGAGCTGTTTTTT. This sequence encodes CASSFVRANTGELFF.

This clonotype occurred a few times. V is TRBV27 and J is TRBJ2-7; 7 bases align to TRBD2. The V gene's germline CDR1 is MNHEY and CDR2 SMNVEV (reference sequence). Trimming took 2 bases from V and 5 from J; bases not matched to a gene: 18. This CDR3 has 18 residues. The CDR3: CASSLTRELDYPRDEQYF. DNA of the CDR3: TGTGCCAGCAGTTTAACGCGGGAGCTCGACTACCCTCGGGACGAGCAGTACTTC.

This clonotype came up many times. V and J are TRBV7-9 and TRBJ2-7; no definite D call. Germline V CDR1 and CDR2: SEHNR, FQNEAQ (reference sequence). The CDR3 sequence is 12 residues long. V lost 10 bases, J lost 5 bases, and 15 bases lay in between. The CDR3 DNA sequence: TGTGCCAAGCCCAGCAACCCCCACGAGCAGTACTTC. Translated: CAKPSNPHEQYF.

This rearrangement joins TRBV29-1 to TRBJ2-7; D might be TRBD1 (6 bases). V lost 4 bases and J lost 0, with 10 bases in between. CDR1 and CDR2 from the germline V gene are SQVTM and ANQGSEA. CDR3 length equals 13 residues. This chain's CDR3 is CSVGGRSSYEQYF. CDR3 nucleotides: TGCAGCGTTGGGGGGCGTAGCTCCTACGAGCAGTACTTC.

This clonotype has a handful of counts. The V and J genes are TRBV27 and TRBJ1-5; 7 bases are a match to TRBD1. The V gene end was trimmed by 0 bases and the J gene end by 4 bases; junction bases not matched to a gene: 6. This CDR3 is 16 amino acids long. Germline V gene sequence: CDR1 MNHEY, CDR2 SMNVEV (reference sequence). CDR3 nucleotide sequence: TGTGCCAGCAGTTTATCGAAGGGGGCGAGTAATCAGCCCCAGCATTTT. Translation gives CASSLSKGASNQPQHF.

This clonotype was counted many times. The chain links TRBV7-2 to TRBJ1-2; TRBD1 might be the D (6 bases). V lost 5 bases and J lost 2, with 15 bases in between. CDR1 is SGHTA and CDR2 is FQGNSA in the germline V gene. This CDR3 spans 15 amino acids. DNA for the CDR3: TGTGCCAGCAGCCCCCCTTACAGGGAGAACTATGGCTACACCTTC. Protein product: CASSPPYRENYGYTF.

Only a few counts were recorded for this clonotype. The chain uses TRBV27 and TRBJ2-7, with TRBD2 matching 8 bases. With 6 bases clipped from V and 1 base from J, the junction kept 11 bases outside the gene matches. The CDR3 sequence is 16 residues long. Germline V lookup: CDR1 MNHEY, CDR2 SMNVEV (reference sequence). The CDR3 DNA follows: TGTGCCAGCAGACAAAGGACTAGCTCCTTATCCTACGAGCAGTACTTC. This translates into CASRQRTSSLSYEQYF.

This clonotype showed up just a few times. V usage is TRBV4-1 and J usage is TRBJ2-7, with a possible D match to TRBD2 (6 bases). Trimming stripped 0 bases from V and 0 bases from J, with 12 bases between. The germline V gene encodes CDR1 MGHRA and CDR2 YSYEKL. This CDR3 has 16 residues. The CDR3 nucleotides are TGCGCCAGCAGCCAAGATCGGGGACTCTTCTCCTACGAGCAGTACTTC. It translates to CASSQDRGLFSYEQYF.

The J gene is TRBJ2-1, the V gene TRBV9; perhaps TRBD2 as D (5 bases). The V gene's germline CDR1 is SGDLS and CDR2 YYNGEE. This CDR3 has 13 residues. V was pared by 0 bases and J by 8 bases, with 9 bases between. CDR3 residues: CASSVVSRDEQFF. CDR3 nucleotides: TGTGCCAGCAGCGTAGTCTCGAGGGATGAGCAGTTCTTC. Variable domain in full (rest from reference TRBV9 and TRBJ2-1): DSGVTQTPKHLITATGQRVTLRCSPRSGDLSVYWYQQSLDQGLQFLIQYYNGEERAKGNILERFSAQQFPDLHSELNLSSLELGDSALYFCASSVVSRDEQFFGPGTRLTVL.

This CDR3 is CSASGPDQETQYF. The DNA of the CDR3 is TGCAGTGCTAGTGGGCCAGACCAAGAGACCCAGTACTTC. The V and J genes are TRBV20-1 and TRBJ2-5; the D is unclear. The germline V and J ends were trimmed by 3 bases and 0 bases, with 8 bases remaining between them. From germline, CDR1 is DFQATT and CDR2 SNEGSKA (reference sequence). The CDR3 covers 13 residues.

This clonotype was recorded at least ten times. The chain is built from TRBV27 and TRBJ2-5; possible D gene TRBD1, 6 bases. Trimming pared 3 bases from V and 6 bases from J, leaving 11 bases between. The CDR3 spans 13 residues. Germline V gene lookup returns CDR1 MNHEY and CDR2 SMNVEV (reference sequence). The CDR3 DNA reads TGTGCCAGCAGTTTTAGAGGGGGTCAGACCCAGTACTTC. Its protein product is CASSFRGGQTQYF.

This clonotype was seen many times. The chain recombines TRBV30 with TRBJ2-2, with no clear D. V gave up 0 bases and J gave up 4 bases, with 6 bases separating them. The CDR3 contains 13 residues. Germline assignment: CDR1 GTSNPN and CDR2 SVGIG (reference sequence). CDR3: CAWSVGSTGELFF. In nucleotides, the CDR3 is TGTGCCTGGAGTGTAGGCAGCACCGGGGAGCTGTTTTTT.

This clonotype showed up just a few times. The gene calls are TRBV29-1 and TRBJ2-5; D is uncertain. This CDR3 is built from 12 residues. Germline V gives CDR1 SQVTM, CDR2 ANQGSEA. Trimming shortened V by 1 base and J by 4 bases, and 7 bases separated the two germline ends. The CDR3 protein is CSVEGSTETQYF. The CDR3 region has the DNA TGCAGCGTTGAAGGCAGCACAGAGACCCAGTACTTC.

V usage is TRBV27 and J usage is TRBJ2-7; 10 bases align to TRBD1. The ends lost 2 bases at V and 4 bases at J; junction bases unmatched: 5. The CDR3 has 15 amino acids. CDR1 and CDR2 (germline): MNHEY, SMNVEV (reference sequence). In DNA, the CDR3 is TGTGCCAGCAGTTTAACGACAGGGGGCTGGTACGAGCAGTACTTC. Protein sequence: CASSLTTGGWYEQYF.

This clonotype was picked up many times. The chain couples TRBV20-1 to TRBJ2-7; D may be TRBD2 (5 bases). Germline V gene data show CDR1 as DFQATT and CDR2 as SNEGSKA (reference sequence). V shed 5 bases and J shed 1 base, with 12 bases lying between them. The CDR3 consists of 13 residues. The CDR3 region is CSASLAYSYEQYF. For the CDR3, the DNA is TGCAGTGCTTCTTTAGCGTATTCCTACGAGCAGTACTTC.

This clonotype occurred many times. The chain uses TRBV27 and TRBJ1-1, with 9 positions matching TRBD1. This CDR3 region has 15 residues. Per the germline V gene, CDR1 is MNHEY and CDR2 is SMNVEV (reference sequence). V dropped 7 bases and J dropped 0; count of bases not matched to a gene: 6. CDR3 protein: CASKGTGSMNTEAFF. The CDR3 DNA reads TGTGCCAGCAAGGGGACAGGGAGTATGAACACTGAAGCTTTCTTT.

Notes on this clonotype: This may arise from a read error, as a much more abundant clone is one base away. For the CDR3, the DNA is TGTGCCAGCAGTTTGGGTAGCGAGGCCCAGTACTTC. This codes for CASSLGSEAQYF. The chain employs TRBV12-3 or TRBV12-4 and TRBJ2-5; possibly TRBD2 for D (5 bases). The CDR3 extends over 12 amino acids. Trimming stripped 3 bases from V and 9 bases from J, with 11 bases between.

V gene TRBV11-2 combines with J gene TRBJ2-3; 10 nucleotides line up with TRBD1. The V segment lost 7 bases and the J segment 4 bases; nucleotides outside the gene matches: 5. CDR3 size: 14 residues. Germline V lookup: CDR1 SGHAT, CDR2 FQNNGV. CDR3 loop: CASTRDRGADTQYF. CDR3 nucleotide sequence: TGTGCCAGCACACGGGACAGGGGTGCAGATACGCAGTATTTT.

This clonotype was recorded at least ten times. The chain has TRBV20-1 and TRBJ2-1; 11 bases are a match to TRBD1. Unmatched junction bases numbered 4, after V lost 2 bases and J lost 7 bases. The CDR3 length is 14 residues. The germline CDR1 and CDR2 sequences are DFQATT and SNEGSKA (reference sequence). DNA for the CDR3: TGCAGTGCTAGACCGGACAGGGGGCGGAATGAGCAGTTCTTC. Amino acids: CSARPDRGRNEQFF.

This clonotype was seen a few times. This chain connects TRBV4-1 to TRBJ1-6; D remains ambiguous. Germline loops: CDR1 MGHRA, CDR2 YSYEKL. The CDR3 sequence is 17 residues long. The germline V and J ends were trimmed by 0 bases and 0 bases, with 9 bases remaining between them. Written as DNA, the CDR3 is TGCGCCAGCAGCCAAGAACAGATTAGCTCCTATAATTCACCCCTCCACTTT. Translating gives CASSQEQISSYNSPLHF.

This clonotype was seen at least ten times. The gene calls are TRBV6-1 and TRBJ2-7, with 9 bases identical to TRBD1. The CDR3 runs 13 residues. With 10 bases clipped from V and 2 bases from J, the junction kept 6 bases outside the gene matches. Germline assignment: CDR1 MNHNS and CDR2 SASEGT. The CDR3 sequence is CAIRGQGAYEQYF. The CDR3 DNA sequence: TGTGCCATCCGGGGACAGGGTGCCTACGAGCAGTACTTC.

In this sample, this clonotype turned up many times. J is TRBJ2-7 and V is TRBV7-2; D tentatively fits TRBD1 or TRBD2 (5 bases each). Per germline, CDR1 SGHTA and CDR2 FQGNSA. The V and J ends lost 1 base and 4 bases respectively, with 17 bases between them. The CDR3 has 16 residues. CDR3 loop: CASSLGTGAQMYEQYF. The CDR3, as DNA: TGTGCCAGCAGCTTAGGAACCGGGGCCCAAATGTACGAGCAGTACTTC.